This T cell receptor beta chain is drawn from a study of identical twins. The J segment lost 6 bases and the V segment lost 2 bases, leaving 3 bases of the junction unmatched. The CDR3 length is 15 residues. TCRdb ran MiXCR on the 5' RACE reads and lists one entry per CDR3 protein. The sample shows under 300,000 distinct CDR3 sequences, about 12% of them seen only once. The same data also contributed to another study, on yellow fever vaccine responses in identical twins.

The chain carries TRBV12-3 or TRBV12-4 and TRBJ2-1, with 11 bases lining up with TRBD2. The receptor comes from a woman aged 18-30 years in good health. Sequencing was performed on memory (CD45RO+) T cells sorted from blood. CDR3 nucleotides: TGTGCCAGCAGTTTACCTAGCGGGAGGTTCAATGAGCAGTTCTTC. Amino acids: CASSLPSGRFNEQFF.